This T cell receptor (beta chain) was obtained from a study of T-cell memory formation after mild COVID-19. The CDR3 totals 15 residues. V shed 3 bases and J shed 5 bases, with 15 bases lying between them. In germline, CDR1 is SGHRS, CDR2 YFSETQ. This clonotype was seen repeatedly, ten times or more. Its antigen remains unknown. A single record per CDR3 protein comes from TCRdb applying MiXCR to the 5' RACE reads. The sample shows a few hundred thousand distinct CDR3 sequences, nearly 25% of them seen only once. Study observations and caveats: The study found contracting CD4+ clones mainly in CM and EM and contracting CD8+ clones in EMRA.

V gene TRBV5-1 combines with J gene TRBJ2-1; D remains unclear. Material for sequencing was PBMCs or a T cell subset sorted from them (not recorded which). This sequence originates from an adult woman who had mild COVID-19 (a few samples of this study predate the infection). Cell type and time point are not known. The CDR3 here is CASSYLSVDNNEQFF. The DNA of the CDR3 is TGCGCCAGCAGCTACTTATCGGTTGATAACAATGAGCAGTTCTTC.